Below, one TCR beta chain is given with its context. The data were obtained in a study of T cells expressing NK-cell markers. TCRdb reprocessed the 5' RACE reads; each CDR3 protein has one entry and no DNA is given. Recorded for this sample: roughly 390,000 distinct CDR3 sequences. The clonotype comes from a man aged 18 to 70 in good health. The sample comprised blood T cells: a sorted CD56 or NKG2C T cell subset, CD4+ or CD8+ T cells, or bulk PBMC T cells (not recorded which).

The CDR3 reads CASSPRQGRDYGYTF. The V call is TRBV5-1, the J call TRBJ1-2; without DNA, the TCRdb call of TRBD1 cannot be checked. There are 15 residues in the CDR3. CDR1 SGHRS and CDR2 YFSETQ come from the germline V gene.